Following are 18 T cell receptor beta chains from one sample sequenced in a study of blood T cell repertoires in COVID-19. Some clones are missing from TCRdb's copy, which holds only in-frame ones; the method was immunoSEQ multiplex PCR. The sample lists approximately 70,000 clones, approximately 90% occurring once. The sequencing sample was made of peripheral blood. Receptors originate from a human donor in a cohort sampled during active COVID-19.

V usage is TRBV19 and J usage is TRBJ2-7, with TRBD1 matching 7 bases. After removal of 5 bases from V and 7 bases from J, the junction contained 14 bases not matched to a gene. Germline CDR1 LNHDA, CDR2 SQIVND (reference sequence). The CDR3 consists of 15 residues. The CDR3 bases are TGTGCCAGTAGTCCTCGACAGGGAGCGTATTTTGAGCAGTACTTC. Translated: CASSPRQGAYFEQYF.

V is TRBV19 and J is TRBJ1-1; the match to TRBD1 covers 11 bases. J lost 6 bases, V lost 4 bases, and 4 bases had no gene match. The CDR3 has 14 residues. Germline V gene data show CDR1 as LNHDA and CDR2 as SQIVND (reference sequence). This CDR3 reads CASSSRTGGSEAFF. In DNA form, the CDR3 reads TGTGCCAGTAGTAGCCGGACAGGGGGCTCTGAAGCTTTCTTT. Full variable domain (remainder filled in from reference TRBV19 and TRBJ1-1): DGGITQSPKYLFRKEGQNVTLSCEQNLNHDAMYWYRQDPGQGLRLIYYSQIVNDFQKGDIAEGYSVSREKKESFPLTVTSAQKNPTAFYLCASSSRTGGSEAFFGQGTRLTVV.

The rearrangement links TRBV9 to TRBJ1-1, with a possible D match to TRBD1 (6 bases). This CDR3 region has 12 residues. Germline CDR1 SGDLS, CDR2 YYNGEE. V was cut by 0 bases and J by 11 bases, with 11 bases left in between. The CDR3 reads CASSVVGGPAFF. Here the CDR3 DNA reads TGTGCCAGCAGCGTAGTCGGGGGGCCGGCTTTCTTT.

Here the CDR3 DNA reads TGTGCCAGCAGCTTAGCCACCGGTTTGAACACTGAAGCTTTCTTT. It translates to CASSLATGLNTEAFF. The chain employs TRBV7-8 and TRBJ1-1; D gene ambiguous. Germline CDR1 reads SGHVS; CDR2 reads FQNEAQ. This CDR3 has 15 residues. The germline V and J ends were trimmed by 0 bases and 0 bases, with 8 bases remaining between them.

The chain employs TRBV2 and TRBJ1-1, with a possible D match to TRBD1 (6 bases). Trimming shortened V by 7 bases and J by 2 bases, and 14 bases separated the two germline ends. The CDR3 spans 14 residues. Germline V gene sequence: CDR1 SNHLY, CDR2 FYNNEI. This chain's CDR3 is CASTPQGDNTEAFF. CDR3 in DNA: TGTGCCAGCACTCCACAGGGAGATAACACTGAAGCTTTCTTT.

The V call is TRBV10-3, the J call TRBJ2-7, with D possibly being TRBD1 (6 bases). The ends were cut back, 8 bases at V and 0 bases at J, with 17 bases in the middle. This CDR3 has 15 amino acids. Germline V gene data show CDR1 as ENHRY and CDR2 as SYGVKD. CDR3 nucleotides: TGTGCCATCCGAGCTGATACAGGGATCTCCTACGAGCAGTACTTC. As protein: CAIRADTGISYEQYF.

The rearrangement links TRBV12-3 or TRBV12-4 to TRBJ1-2; D not certain. This CDR3 contains 12 residues. V lost 6 bases to trimming and J lost 5 bases, with 10 bases between them. CDR3: CASSPEVYGYTF. In DNA, the CDR3 is TGTGCCAGCAGCCCCGAGGTTTATGGCTACACCTTC.

The chain recombines TRBV10-3 with TRBJ1-1, with D perhaps matching TRBD1 (6 bases). Between the trimmed V and J ends, which lost 3 bases and 10 bases, there was a span of 18 bases. Per germline, CDR1 ENHRY and CDR2 SYGVKD. CDR3 length: 14 amino acids. The DNA of the CDR3 is TGTGCCATCAGTGACAGCTTAACAGGGTACGGAGCTTTCTTT. Translated: CAISDSLTGYGAFF.

The rearrangement uses TRBV9 and TRBJ2-7; 7 bases match TRBD2. Germline V lookup: CDR1 SGDLS, CDR2 YYNGEE. The trim removed 4 bases at V and 6 bases at J, leaving 13 bases unmatched. This CDR3 region has 15 residues. In nucleotides, the CDR3 is TGTGCCAGCAGCCCCCTCAGGGACTACCCTCTCGAGCAGTACTTC. Protein sequence: CASSPLRDYPLEQYF.

This chain links TRBV5-6 with TRBJ2-3; D perhaps matches TRBD1 (6 bases). The CDR3 loop spans 15 amino acids. V was clipped by 2 bases and J by 2 bases, with 12 bases between them. The germline V gene encodes CDR1 SGHDT and CDR2 YYEEEE. The DNA for the CDR3 is TGTGCCAGCAGCTTTTGGGGGCCTTACACAGATACGCAGTATTTT. Protein product: CASSFWGPYTDTQYF.

The chain links TRBV7-8 to TRBJ2-3; 9 bases map to TRBD1. The J segment lost 6 bases and the V segment lost 1 base, leaving 11 bases of the junction unmatched. This CDR3 has 17 amino acids. Germline CDR1 SGHVS, CDR2 FQNEAQ. As DNA, the CDR3 is TGTGCCAGCAGCTTAGGATTACCGGGACAGGGTGACGATACGCAGTATTTT. Its translation is CASSLGLPGQGDDTQYF. The full variable domain, completed using reference TRBV7-8 and TRBJ2-3, is GAGVSQSPRYKVAKRGQDVALRCDPISGHVSLFWYQQALGQGPEFLTYFQNEAQLDKSGLPSDRFFAERPEGSVSTLKIQRTQQEDSAVYLCASSLGLPGQGDDTQYFGPGTRLTVL.

This clone was observed a single time. The rearrangement links TRBV20-1 to TRBJ2-7, with D tentatively TRBD1 or TRBD2 (6 bases each). The CDR3 covers 13 residues. Trimming took off 3 bases at V and 0 bases at J, with 9 bases between the two ends. Germline-derived CDR1 and CDR2 are DFQATT and SNEGSKA (reference sequence). The CDR3 DNA follows: TGCAGTGCTAGTGGAGGGGGCTCCTACGAGCAGTACTTC. Translating it yields CSASGGGSYEQYF.

V gene TRBV11-2 combines with J gene TRBJ2-7; 9 bases are a match to TRBD2. V dropped 5 bases and J dropped 0; count of bases not matched to a gene: 8. In germline, CDR1 is SGHAT, CDR2 FQNNGV. This CDR3 is 16 amino acids long. CDR3 sequence: CASSPRRGGSSYEQYF. CDR3 bases: TGTGCCAGCAGCCCCAGGCGGGGGGGGAGCTCCTACGAGCAGTACTTC. The full variable domain, rest sourced from reference TRBV11-2 and TRBJ2-7, is EAGVAQSPRYKIIEKRQSVAFWCNPISGHATLYWYQQILGQGPKLLIQFQNNGVVDDSQLPKDRFSAERLKGVDSTLKIQPAKLEDSAVYLCASSPRRGGSSYEQYFGPGTRLTVT.

The CDR3 nucleotides are TGTGCCAGCAGCTTAGTTTCGGGGGGAACGAATGAAAAACTGTTTTTT. Protein sequence: CASSLVSGGTNEKLFF. The chain links TRBV7-9 to TRBJ1-4; D possibly corresponds to TRBD1 (5 bases). The CDR3 is made up of 16 amino acids. Per the germline V gene, CDR1 is SEHNR and CDR2 is FQNEAQ (reference sequence). V was cut by 1 base and J by 5 bases, with 14 bases left in between.

The chain uses TRBV25-1 and TRBJ2-1; possibly TRBD1 for D (6 bases). CDR1 and CDR2 from the germline V gene are MGHDK and SYGVNS. CDR3 length equals 15 residues. Trimming pared 2 bases from V and 3 bases from J, leaving 11 bases between. The CDR3 bases are TGTGCCAGCAGTGAAGGGACATATATCTACAATGAGCAGTTCTTC. Translation: CASSEGTYIYNEQFF.

The rearrangement uses TRBV7-2 and TRBJ1-4, with 10 bases that match TRBD1. Germline V gene lookup returns CDR1 SGHTA and CDR2 FQGNSA. The length of the CDR3 is 20 residues. Trimming removed 0 bases from V and 0 bases from J; junction bases left unmatched: 10. The CDR3 spells CASSLAGDRGGKATNEKLFF. The CDR3 DNA sequence: TGTGCCAGCAGCTTAGCTGGGGACAGGGGAGGGAAAGCAACTAATGAAAAACTGTTTTTT.

The chain uses TRBV27 and TRBJ2-7, with D possibly TRBD1 on 6 matching bases. V was clipped by 3 bases and J by 5 bases, with 14 bases between them. In germline, CDR1 is MNHEY, CDR2 SMNVEV (reference sequence). This CDR3 spans 14 amino acids. CDR3 DNA sequence: TGTGCCAGCAGTTTGACAGGTATTGGGCACGAGCAGTACTTC. This codes for CASSLTGIGHEQYF.

The rearrangement uses TRBV7-6 and TRBJ2-7, with 10 bases lining up with TRBD1. The CDR3 extends over 12 amino acids. Trimming removed 5 bases from V and 7 bases from J; junction bases left unmatched: 2. Germline V gene data show CDR1 as SGHVS and CDR2 as FNYEAQ. DNA for the CDR3: TGTGCCAGCAGCCTGGACAGGGGGGAGCAGTACTTC. Protein sequence: CASSLDRGEQYF.